This T cell receptor (beta chain) was recorded in a study of T cells after yellow fever vaccination. Background on the study: Fractions containing few cells were prepared with SMART-Seq v4 Ultra Low Input. Study-level points and caveats: A small share of clonotypes appeared in both CD4 and CD8 compartments. Abundant bulk-derived clonotypes could contaminate FACS-sorted repertoires.

Generation of TCR cDNA used 5'RACE template switching (which added a universal primer site and UMIs). TCRdb recomputed calls from the 5' RACE reads with MiXCR, one row per CDR3 protein. In the table there are 200,000 to 250,000 distinct CDR3 sequences, 6.9% of which are singletons. The CDR3 loop spans 13 amino acids. In germline, CDR1 is MNHEY, CDR2 SMNVEV (reference sequence). V lost 3 bases and J 8 bases, leaving 13 bases between the germline ends. This clonotype was observed at least ten times. The antigen is undetermined. The clonotype was recovered from a man aged 30 to 45 who received the YFV17D yellow fever vaccine. This chain connects TRBV27 to TRBJ1-2; tentative D call: TRBD1 (5 bases). The sample here was CD4+ T cells sorted from PBMCs, taken 15 days after the yellow fever booster vaccination. The CDR3 nucleotides read TGTGCCAGCAGTTTTCTCCCCAGGGAGGGCTACACCTTC. It encodes CASSFLPREGYTF.